The rows below give T cell receptor beta chains drawn from one sample of a study of a mutant IDH1 vaccine in newly diagnosed glioma. Repertoires were generated with immunoSEQ multiplex PCR, while TCRdb's copy carries only in-frame clones and drops some. Counted here are about 40,000 clones, 65% to 90% occurring once; the ten biggest clones make up about 4.6%. What these receptors recognize is not known. The material sequenced was PBMCs, taken from a glioma patient whose treatment included an IDH1 peptide vaccine. These receptors all stem from a woman in her 50s with glioma. Each CDR3 is given with its conserved first and last residue. Each record gives: D gene, J gene, V gene, clone size, CDR3 length, CDR3 DNA, CDR3 protein. D genes are given only for firm matches. Where a row states a size, it is once, few, many or the class of an expanded clone; other rows omit it.

- TRBJ1-1 TRBV2 - 16 TGTGCCAGCAGTGAACCATCGCGGGCTGGGGACACTGAAGCTTTCTTT CASSEPSRAGDTEAFF
TRBD1 TRBJ1-2 TRBV5-4 - 15 TGTGCCAGCAGCCGACAGGGGGCGGGGAACTATGGCTACACCTTC CASSRQGAGNYGYTF
- TRBJ1-2 TRBV4-3 - 13 TGCGCCAGCAGCCCAGAGAACCGCTATGGCTACACCTTC CASSPENRYGYTF
TRBD2 TRBJ2-5 TRBV6-1 few 15 TGTGCCAGCAGTGAGACTAGCGGGGGGCAAGAGACCCAGTACTTC CASSETSGGQETQYF
- TRBJ2-5 TRBV7-9 - 16 TGTGCCAGCAGCTTAGCGAAACGGGGGAACCAAGAGACCCAGTACTTC CASSLAKRGNQETQYF
TRBD2 TRBJ2-1 TRBV10-3 - 15 TGTGCCATCAGCTCACTAGCGGGTGAAGTCAGTGAGCAGTTCTTC CAISSLAGEVSEQFF
- TRBJ1-1 TRBV6-1 - 14 TGTGCCACCCGACAGGATAACATGAACACTGAAGCTTTCTTT CATRQDNMNTEAFF
- TRBJ1-2 TRBV7-8 - 12 TGTGCCAGCAGCTCGACAAGCTATGGCTACACCTTC CASSSTSYGYTF
- TRBJ1-2 TRBV20-1 - 11 TGCAGTGCTAGGGTCGTGGGGGGCTACACCTTC CSARVVGGYTF
- TRBJ2-2 TRBV29-1 few 14 TGCAGCGTTGAAGTCCAGGGGAAGACCGGGGAGCTGTTTTTT CSVEVQGKTGELFF
TRBD2 TRBJ2-5 TRBV19 once 15 TGTGCCAGTAGTATTCAGCGGGGGGGCCCAGAGACCCAGTACTTC CASSIQRGGPETQYF
- TRBJ1-6 TRBV7-2 - 16 TGTGCCAGCAGCTTAGGTGGCCAGGGGTGGAATTCACCCCTCCACTTT CASSLGGQGWNSPLHF
TRBD1 TRBJ2-2 TRBV5-1 - 16 TGCGCCAGCAGCTTGGGTGACAGGGAAAAAAACGGGGAGCTGTTTTTT CASSLGDREKNGELFF
TRBD1 TRBJ1-4 TRBV5-8 - 14 TGTGCCAGCAGCCGTAGACAGGGGGTACCCCAACTGTTTTTT CASSRRQGVPQLFF
- TRBJ1-1 TRBV11-3 - 11 TGTGCCAGCAGCTTAAAGTCTGAAGCTTTCTTT CASSLKSEAFF
- TRBJ2-6 TRBV7-6 - 17 TGTGCCAGCAGCTTAGCGCAAGGGAACTCTGGGGCCAACGTCCTGACTTTC CASSLAQGNSGANVLTF
- TRBJ2-1 TRBV19 few 12 TGTGCCAGTGTTGGCGGGTTCAATGAGCAGTTCTTC CASVGGFNEQFF
- TRBJ1-1 TRBV30 few 14 TGTGCCTGGACGGTGGGGCCCATGAACACTGAAGCTTTCTTT CAWTVGPMNTEAFF
TRBD2 TRBJ2-5 TRBV5-1 - 16 TGCGCCAGCAGCCAAAGACTAGCGGGGGCGCGGGAGACCCAGTACTTC CASSQRLAGARETQYF
TRBD1 TRBJ2-5 TRBV4-1 - 18 TGCGCCAGCAGCCCCTCGGACAGGCGATGGGGTAGAAGAGAGACCCAGTACTTC CASSPSDRRWGRRETQYF
- TRBJ1-1 TRBV11-3 - 13 TGTGCCAGCAGCCCGGGGACCGCCGGAGGAGCTTTCTTT CASSPGTAGGAFF
TRBD2 TRBJ2-1 TRBV5-1 - 16 TGCGCCAGCAGCTTGGGGACTAGATTGGGCCCCAATGAGCAGTTCTTC CASSLGTRLGPNEQFF
- TRBJ1-3 TRBV5-1 - 14 TGCGCCAGCAGCTTGGGAACTTCTGGAAACACCATATATTTT CASSLGTSGNTIYF
- TRBJ2-7 TRBV5-1 - 15 TGCGCCAGCAGCTTGGAAGGACTCCTCTACTACGAGCAGTACTTC CASSLEGLLYYEQYF
TRBD1 TRBJ2-5 TRBV7-8 - 11 TGTGCCAGCAGCTTCGACAGGGCGGAGTACTTC CASSFDRAEYF
- TRBJ1-4 TRBV5-1 - 14 TGCGCCAGCAGCACGGGGAGTACTAATGAAAAACTGTTTTTT CASSTGSTNEKLFF
- TRBJ1-5 TRBV4-1 few 15 TGCGCCAGCAGCCAAGATCCAGGGGCCTATGAGCCCCAGCATTTT CASSQDPGAYEPQHF
- TRBJ1-1 TRBV9 - 14 TGTGCCAGCAGCGTGACAGGAACCCCCACTGAAGCTTTCTTT CASSVTGTPTEAFF
TRBD1 TRBJ1-2 TRBV5-4 once 14 TGTGCCAGCAGCTGGGACAGGGGGCAATCTGGCTACACCTTC CASSWDRGQSGYTF
- TRBJ2-7 TRBV6-1 - 12 TGTGCCAGCAGTGGCGACAGTGACGAGCAGTACTTC CASSGDSDEQYF
- TRBJ2-7 TRBV10-2 - 15 TGCGCCACCCAGACTCCAGGGACGGCTGTCTACGAGCAGTACTTC CATQTPGTAVYEQYF
- TRBJ1-5 TRBV4-1 - 13 TGCGCCAGCAGCCAAGCTAGCAATCAGCCCCAGCATTTT CASSQASNQPQHF
- TRBJ2-7 TRBV18 - 14 TGTGCCAGCTCACCCTCGGGGCAGTCCTACGAGCAGTACTTC CASSPSGQSYEQYF
- TRBJ1-1 TRBV25-1 - 14 TGTGCCAGCAGTGAAGCGACAGTCCCATCGGAAGCTTTCTTT CASSEATVPSEAFF
TRBD1 TRBJ2-7 TRBV6-6 - 15 TGTGCCAGCAGTTACTCGAGTAAGGGGGCTCACGAGCAGTACTTC CASSYSSKGAHEQYF
TRBD1 TRBJ1-5 TRBV11-2 few 15 TGTGCCAGCAGCGGTAACAGGGGGCGAGGTCAGCCCCAGCATTTT CASSGNRGRGQPQHF
- TRBJ1-2 TRBV15 once 16 TGTGCCACCAGCAGAGATGGGCACAAGACTAACTATGGCTACACCTTC CATSRDGHKTNYGYTF
- TRBJ1-4 TRBV6-5 - 13 TGTGCCAGCTCACGGGGAACTAATGAAAAACTGTTTTTT CASSRGTNEKLFF
- TRBJ1-1 TRBV29-1 - 12 TGCAGCGTCCGGGACCTGTACACTGAAGCTTTCTTT CSVRDLYTEAFF
- TRBJ1-2 TRBV27 large 13 TGTGCCAGCAGTTTGGGGCCTTGGGAGGGCTACACCTTC CASSLGPWEGYTF
TRBD1 TRBJ2-7 TRBV18 - 14 TGTGCCAGCTCACCATACAGGGGGCCGAACGAGCAGTACTTC CASSPYRGPNEQYF
TRBD1 TRBJ1-5 TRBV19 - 13 TGTGCCAGTAGTTCAGGGGGGCATCAGCCCCAGCATTTT CASSSGGHQPQHF
- TRBJ1-1 TRBV5-1 few 14 TGCGCCAGCAGCTTGGCCAGGACGAACACTGAAGCTTTCTTT CASSLARTNTEAFF
- TRBJ2-7 TRBV5-1 - 14 TGCGCCAGCAGCTTGGAGGGCTATACTTACGAGCAGTACTTC CASSLEGYTYEQYF
- TRBJ2-2 TRBV6-1 - 13 TGTGCCAGCCCTAATGGAATGAGCGGGGAGCTGTTTTTT CASPNGMSGELFF
- TRBJ2-1 TRBV6-1 - 15 TGTGCCAGCAGCTCCCTTAGGGGGGCCGACAATGAGCAGTTCTTC CASSSLRGADNEQFF
- TRBJ2-1 TRBV5-4 - 15 TGTGCCAGCAGCTTGGAAAGGGACCTTTACAATGAGCAGTTCTTC CASSLERDLYNEQFF
- TRBJ1-4 TRBV7-9 few 15 TGTGCCAGCAGCTTAGAACAGGGAGTACGGGAAAAACTGTTTTTT CASSLEQGVREKLFF
- TRBJ2-2 TRBV6-5 - 16 TGTGCCAGCAGTTACGGAGGGGCCGAGGGGTCCGGGGAGCTGTTTTTT CASSYGGAEGSGELFF